Following are 24 T cell receptor beta chains from one sample sequenced in a study of T cells in Graves' hyperthyroidism and ophthalmopathy. Researchers took RNA transcripts and amplified the TCR beta CDR3 regions from them. The TCR CDR3 was amplified in a first-round RT-PCR using the HTBI primer set. In TCRdb, the multiplex PCR reads were re-called with MiXCR into one record per CDR3 protein. In the table there are approximately 400,000 distinct CDR3 sequences, approximately 15% of which are singletons. The specimen sequenced was blood. The receptors stem from a woman aged 55-70 years with Graves' hyperthyroidism.

In its sample, this clonotype was seen many times. The chain carries TRBV7-3 and TRBJ2-7; D might be TRBD1 (5 bases). This CDR3 spans 15 amino acids. In germline, CDR1 is SGHTA, CDR2 FQGTGA. Between the trimmed V and J ends, which lost 0 bases and 2 bases, there was a span of 11 bases. The CDR3 region is CASSLTGQGTYEQYF. As DNA, the CDR3 is TGTGCCAGCAGCTTAACTGGGCAGGGTACCTACGAGCAGTACTTC.

This clonotype was detected ten times or more. The chain carries TRBV3-1 and TRBJ2-5; no clear D gene. V lost 2 bases and J lost 7, with 5 bases in between. The germline gives CDR1 LGHDT, CDR2 YNNKEL (reference sequence). CDR3 length: 11 residues. CDR3 in DNA: TGTGCCAGCAGCCAATATGGGACCCAGTACTTC. Its protein product is CASSQYGTQYF.

There are a few counts of this clonotype. The chain joins TRBV18 to TRBJ1-1, with unresolved D. The CDR3 is made up of 13 amino acids. Trimming cost V 3 bases and J 1 base, with 6 bases left between them. Germline assignment: CDR1 KGHSH and CDR2 LQKENI. CDR3 in DNA: TGTGCCAGCTCACCCCTTAAGAACACTGAAGCTTTCTTT. Amino acid sequence: CASSPLKNTEAFF.

This clonotype was seen many times. This CDR3 is CASSLNGKTEAFF. In nucleotides, the CDR3 is TGTGCCAGCAGCTTAAACGGGAAAACTGAAGCTTTCTTT. The chain links TRBV11-3 to TRBJ1-1; D is unresolved. This CDR3 has 13 residues. CDR1 is SGHNT and CDR2 is YENEEA in the germline V gene. V was shortened by 2 bases and J by 5 bases, with 9 bases between the two germline ends.

This clonotype was seen more than once but under ten times. The gene calls are TRBV27 and TRBJ2-1; 11 bases match TRBD2. Per germline, CDR1 MNHEY and CDR2 SMNVEV (reference sequence). The CDR3 consists of 14 residues. V dropped 6 bases and J dropped 8; count of bases not matched to a gene: 6. The CDR3, as DNA: TGTGCCAGCAGAAGACTAGCGGGACTTCATGAGCAGTTCTTC. Protein: CASRRLAGLHEQFF.

This clonotype has at least ten counts. The chain couples TRBV10-3 to TRBJ2-2, with 9 bases fitting TRBD2. Germline trimming cut 6 bases from V and 0 bases from J; bases unmatched to any gene: 14. The germline V gene encodes CDR1 ENHRY and CDR2 SYGVKD. The CDR3 covers 19 residues. The CDR3, as DNA: TGTGCCATCAGCAGCGATCTGGCTAGCGGGGCTCCGAACACCGGGGAGCTGTTTTTT. This codes for CAISSDLASGAPNTGELFF.

The chain combines TRBV19 with TRBJ2-2, with 9 bases that match TRBD1. The V and J ends lost 7 bases and 5 bases, in that order; junction bases with no gene match: 8. This CDR3 is 15 amino acids long. Germline CDR1 reads LNHDA; CDR2 reads SQIVND (reference sequence). The CDR3 DNA follows: TGTGCCAGTACCGCGACAGGGGGATTGACCGGGGAGCTGTTTTTT. It yields the protein CASTATGGLTGELFF.

This clonotype was seen a few times. The rearrangement links TRBV20-1 to TRBJ2-5, with D maybe TRBD2 (6 bases). V lost 5 bases and J lost 2, with 21 bases in between. The germline gives CDR1 DFQATT, CDR2 SNEGSKA (reference sequence). This CDR3 region has 16 residues. The CDR3 DNA follows: TGCAGTGCTCCCCCAACCTCGGGGACTGGGCAAGAGACCCAGTACTTC. Its protein product is CSAPPTSGTGQETQYF.

The sample holds many counts of this clonotype. The junction and the germline gene differ at one end; a read error may be behind it. The rearrangement uses TRBV20-1 and TRBJ1-2; D is possibly TRBD1 (5 bases). The CDR3 consists of 11 residues. The germline V gene encodes CDR1 DFQATT and CDR2 SNEGSKA (reference sequence). In nucleotides, the CDR3 is TGCAGTGCAAGAGGGGTCTATGGCTACACCTTC. This encodes CSARGVYGYTF.

In its sample, this clonotype was seen many times. The rearrangement links TRBV29-1 to TRBJ2-2; a weak D match, TRBD1 (5 bases). The CDR3 has 14 residues. CDR1 is SQVTM and CDR2 is ANQGSEA in the germline V gene. V dropped 3 bases and J dropped 1 base, with 9 bases sitting between them. CDR3 in amino acids: CSVDGTGNTGELFF. CDR3 nucleotide sequence: TGCAGCGTTGACGGTACAGGGAACACCGGGGAGCTGTTTTTT.

V is TRBV19 and J is TRBJ1-1; D uncertain. Germline V gene sequence: CDR1 LNHDA, CDR2 SQIVND (reference sequence). Trimming took 10 bases from V and 1 from J, leaving 10 bases between them. CDR3 length: 12 amino acids. CDR3 in amino acids: CATRLPNTEAFF. The CDR3 nucleotides are TGTGCCACCAGGCTGCCGAACACTGAAGCTTTCTTT.

This clonotype was counted ten times or more. V is TRBV2 and J is TRBJ2-1; weak D call: TRBD1 (5 bases). The CDR3 runs 13 residues. Germline V gives CDR1 SNHLY, CDR2 FYNNEI. Trimming removed 4 bases at V and 10 bases at J, with 14 bases between. DNA of the CDR3: TGTGCCAGCAGTGGAGAAGCTAGGACAGAGCAGTTCTTC. It encodes CASSGEARTEQFF.

J is TRBJ2-7 and V is TRBV6-1, with 8 bases that match TRBD2. Germline V CDR1 and CDR2: MNHNS, SASEGT. The CDR3 is 14 residues long. J lost 9 bases, V lost 3 bases, and 10 bases had no gene match. The CDR3 DNA sequence: TGTGCCAGCAGTGAGGGCGCGGGAGGCCAGGGGCAGTACTTC. Protein sequence: CASSEGAGGQGQYF.

The rearrangement uses TRBV5-1 and TRBJ2-1; no definite D call. CDR1 is SGHRS and CDR2 is YFSETQ in the germline V gene. Trimming took 5 bases from V and 4 from J, leaving 10 bases between them. The CDR3 runs to 13 residues. CDR3 nucleotides: TGCGCCAGCAGTCCTCAGCCTTACAATGAGCAGTTCTTC. It encodes CASSPQPYNEQFF.

This clonotype has only a few counts. The J gene is TRBJ1-2, the V gene TRBV5-1; 9 nucleotides align to TRBD1. The V gene end was trimmed by 2 bases and the J gene end by 2 bases; junction bases not matched to a gene: 7. The CDR3 spans 16 residues. Germline V gives CDR1 SGHRS, CDR2 YFSETQ. CDR3: CASSFGRGQGNYGYTF. CDR3 nucleotide sequence: TGCGCCAGCAGCTTTGGAAGAGGACAGGGGAACTATGGCTACACCTTC.

A few counts support this clonotype. A read error may be the cause here, since a much bigger clone is one base away. This chain joins TRBV11-2 and TRBJ1-2; no definite D call. Trimming took off 5 bases at V and 8 bases at J, with 9 bases between the two ends. Germline CDR1 and CDR2: SGHAT and FQNNGV. The CDR3 has 11 amino acids. CDR3 sequence reads: CASSRIPGYTF. The CDR3 coding sequence is TGTGCCAGCAGCCGAATCCCGGGCTACACCTTC.

In this sample, this clonotype turned up many times. The rearrangement links TRBV27 to TRBJ2-5; 12 nucleotides agree with TRBD1. The CDR3 consists of 15 residues. The V gene end was trimmed by 3 bases and the J gene end by 5 bases; junction bases not matched to a gene: 4. Germline CDR1 and CDR2: MNHEY and SMNVEV (reference sequence). In nucleotides, the CDR3 is TGTGCCAGCAGTTTTGGGACAGGGGGCCGTGAGACCCAGTACTTC. Translating it yields CASSFGTGGRETQYF.

This clonotype was seen only a few times. The chain couples TRBV20-1 to TRBJ1-6, with D perhaps matching TRBD1 (5 bases). CDR3 length: 16 residues. Trimming shortened V by 3 bases and J by 0 bases, and 12 bases separated the two germline ends. CDR1 and CDR2 (germline): DFQATT, SNEGSKA (reference sequence). The CDR3 coding sequence is TGCAGTGCTAGGGGACGGGCGAGCTCCTATAATTCACCCCTCCACTTT. Amino acid sequence: CSARGRASSYNSPLHF.

This clonotype was recorded many times. The chain is built from TRBV12-3 or TRBV12-4 and TRBJ2-1; D ambiguous. This CDR3 is built from 15 residues. V shed 5 bases and J shed 0 bases, with 11 bases lying between them. CDR3 DNA: TGTGCCAGCAGTCCAGGACCGAGCTCCTACAATGAGCAGTTCTTC. Translation gives CASSPGPSSYNEQFF.

This clonotype was seen ten or more times. The V call is TRBV7-9, the J call TRBJ1-5; D call uncertain. The CDR3 is made up of 17 amino acids. CDR1 and CDR2 from the germline V gene are SEHNR and FQNEAQ (reference sequence). Trimming cost V 0 bases and J 6 bases, with 18 bases left between them. CDR3 sequence: CASSLARGVWSGQPQHF. The CDR3 DNA reads as TGTGCCAGCAGCTTAGCGCGCGGGGTCTGGTCCGGTCAGCCCCAGCATTTT.

The chain recombines TRBV11-2 with TRBJ2-1; a weak D match, TRBD2 (5 bases). The germline CDR1 and CDR2 sequences are SGHAT and FQNNGV. The CDR3 sequence is 18 residues long. Trimming left V 6 bases short and J 2 bases short, with 23 bases between. CDR3 bases: TGTGCCAGCAGGCGTTCCGCCCTCCGGGATCACCCCTACAATGAGCAGTTCTTC. This translates into CASRRSALRDHPYNEQFF.

Many counts were recorded for this clonotype. V gene TRBV11-3 combines with J gene TRBJ2-1, with D maybe TRBD1 (6 bases). With 8 bases removed from V and 7 bases from J, the gap between germline ends came to 18 bases. CDR1 and CDR2 (germline): SGHNT, YENEEA. The CDR3 runs 14 residues. The CDR3 reads CASARTGLGNEQFF. CDR3 DNA: TGTGCCAGCGCTCGTACAGGGTTGGGTAATGAGCAGTTCTTC.

This clonotype was recorded at least ten times. The CDR3 DNA sequence: TGTGCCAGCAGTGAAAACAGGGGCTACGAGCAGTACTTC. Its protein is CASSENRGYEQYF. The rearrangement links TRBV6-1 to TRBJ2-7; 7 bases fit TRBD1. V was clipped by 2 bases and J by 3 bases; unmatched bases: 1. This CDR3 has 13 residues. The germline V gene encodes CDR1 MNHNS and CDR2 SASEGT.

For this clonotype: Since a much larger clone is just one base distant, this may be a read error. The chain employs TRBV6-2 or TRBV6-3 and TRBJ2-2, with no clear D. In germline, CDR1 is MNHEY, CDR2 SVGEGT. This CDR3 is built from 13 residues. DNA of the CDR3: TGTGGCAGCAGTTACCTTGGCCCCGGGGAGCTGTTTTTT. Its translation: CGSSYLGPGELFF.